A selection of T cell receptor beta chains follows, all from one sample in a study of T-cell reconstitution after alpha-beta-depleted transplantation in children. TCRdb re-called the PCR reads through MiXCR, storing one row per CDR3 protein. The table has 380,000 or so distinct CDR3 sequences, roughly 15% seen once. Sample: PBMCs, taken from the stem cell graft. The receptor source for this set is a human donor who donated a stem cell graft to a child with Fanconi anemia. Each CDR3 is given with its conserved first and last residue.

TRBV28	TRBJ2-3	CASRGGEYTQYF
TRBV5-1	TRBJ1-1	CASSDTTGGSEAFF
TRBV2	TRBJ2-5	CASFLYPRDFQETQYF
TRBV5-1	TRBJ2-6	CASRDPSGANVLTF
TRBV5-1	TRBJ2-2	CASSVGVVTGELFF
TRBV27	TRBJ1-1	CASRSDREYTRAEAFF
TRBV5-5	TRBJ2-1	CASSLDRGSNEQFF
TRBV3-1	TRBJ2-3	CASSQGKADTQYF
TRBV7-3	TRBJ2-1	CASSPNSGDSNEQFF
TRBV6-5	TRBJ2-2	CASSYLAFSNTGELFF
TRBV6-5	TRBJ1-5	CASSRVNQPQHF
TRBV4-2	TRBJ2-1	CASSQDGVGDNEQFF
TRBV9	TRBJ2-3	CASSVSDFTDTQYF
TRBV30	TRBJ2-7	CAWSGGGHEQYF
TRBV15	TRBJ2-3	CATSRDPTGGLINTQYF
TRBV5-1	TRBJ2-7	CASRDISSYEQYF
TRBV10-3	TRBJ1-4	CATAQSDATNEKLFF
TRBV7-9	TRBJ1-1	CASSSYGGTEAFF
TRBV5-6	TRBJ1-2	CASSPSGTARLLGYTF
TRBV7-9	TRBJ1-3	CASSLTGGESGNTIYF
TRBV4-2	TRBJ1-5	CASSQDATLNQPQHF
TRBV12-3/TRBV12-4	TRBJ2-3	CASSRAVLTTSFTDTQYF
TRBV3-1	TRBJ1-1	CASSPFFRTTNTEAFF
TRBV10-2	TRBJ1-5	CASSVGGKGSNQPQHF
TRBV5-1	TRBJ2-2	CASSFGQPTGGELFF
TRBV9	TRBJ1-4	CASSVDGLRRELFF
TRBV12-5	TRBJ2-4	CASGPTGSKNIQYF
TRBV20-1	TRBJ2-7	CSATGGPSYEQYF
TRBV9	TRBJ2-3	CASSERTSGLLLAADTQYF
TRBV18	TRBJ1-1	CASSPRANTEAFF
TRBV19	TRBJ1-1	CASSIYGSEAFF
TRBV2	TRBJ2-5	CASSGVISAETQYF
TRBV9	TRBJ2-1	CASSVSGGALNEQFF
TRBV4-2	TRBJ2-2	CASSQDTGGNIAGELFF
TRBV27	TRBJ2-7	CASSFGQGRDEQYF
TRBV2	TRBJ1-5	CASRREGQPQHF
TRBV7-2	TRBJ2-3	CASTGVPGKTDTQYF
TRBV7-9	TRBJ2-7	CASSSTFGQGAYEQYF
TRBV27	TRBJ1-1	CASSLREVTEAFF
TRBV5-4	TRBJ2-2	CASSSEWRAGELFF
TRBV6-2/TRBV6-3	TRBJ2-1	CASSPRNEQFF
TRBV5-1	TRBJ1-1	CASSKTGGLDTEAFF
TRBV30	TRBJ2-2	CAWIRDRGPKNTGELFF
TRBV2	TRBJ2-7	CASSPLTAGQYF
TRBV5-1	TRBJ2-2	CASSVTSGGVAGELFF
TRBV6-1	TRBJ2-5	CASSETPRRVAGRKETQYF
TRBV27	TRBJ1-6	CASSLGQRNSPLHF
TRBV12-3/TRBV12-4	TRBJ1-1	CASRPTGRDTEAFF
TRBV7-6	TRBJ2-2	CASSPSLQRNTGELFF
TRBV6-1	TRBJ1-3	CASSAETSGGTIYF
TRBV12-3/TRBV12-4	TRBJ2-1	CASRNLRNEQFF
TRBV4-3	TRBJ1-1	CASSQGTGDTEAFF
TRBV2	TRBJ1-5	CASKRDRVQPQHF
TRBV12-5	TRBJ2-5	CASGRSSGGAWETQYF
TRBV12-3/TRBV12-4	TRBJ1-1	CASSTGRRTEAFF
TRBV20-1	TRBJ2-3	CSAAGAGTDTQYF
TRBV10-2	TRBJ2-3	CASSDRERTDTQYF
TRBV5-1	TRBJ2-1	CASSLEVFRGVPNEQFF
TRBV15	TRBJ2-1	CATSSPGQGTNKQFF
TRBV20-1	TRBJ2-3	CSAPFRGDTQYF